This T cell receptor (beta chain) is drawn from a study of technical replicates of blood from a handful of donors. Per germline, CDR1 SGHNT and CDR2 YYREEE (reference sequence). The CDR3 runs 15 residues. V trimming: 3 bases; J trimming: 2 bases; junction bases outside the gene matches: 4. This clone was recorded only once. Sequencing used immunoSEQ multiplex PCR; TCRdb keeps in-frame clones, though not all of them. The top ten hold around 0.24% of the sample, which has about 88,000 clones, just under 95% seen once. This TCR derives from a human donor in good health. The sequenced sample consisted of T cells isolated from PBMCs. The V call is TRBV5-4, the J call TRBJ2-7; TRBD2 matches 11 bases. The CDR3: CASSSGTSGTYEQYF. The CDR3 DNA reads TGTGCCAGCAGCTCCGGGACTAGCGGAACCTACGAGCAGTACTTC. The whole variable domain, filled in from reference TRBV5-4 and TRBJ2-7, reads ETGVTQSPTHLIKTRGQQVTLRCSSQSGHNTVSWYQQALGQGPQFIFQYYREEENGRGNFPPRFSGLQFPNYSSELNVNALELDDSALYLCASSSGTSGTYEQYFGPGTRLTVT.